The subject of this entry is one T cell receptor (beta chain). The CDR3 loop spans 11 amino acids. The V gene's germline CDR1 is SGHRS and CDR2 YFSETQ. V was clipped by 7 bases and J by 6 bases, with 10 bases between them. The table came from immunoSEQ multiplex PCR; TCRdb's copy has only in-frame clones and leaves some out. The sample consists of 450,000 or so clones, around nine tenths of them appearing once. The sample is drawn from a study of blood T cell repertoires in COVID-19. V and J are TRBV5-1 and TRBJ1-1, with a tentative D call TRBD1 (5 bases). Sequencing was carried out using peripheral blood. The TCR sequence derives from a woman in her thirties or forties with COVID-19, enrolled during active disease. The CDR3 here is CASRAGAEAFF. The CDR3 bases are TGCGCCAGCCGCGCGGGGGCTGAAGCTTTCTTT. The entire variable domain, with the rest obtained from reference TRBV5-1 and TRBJ1-1, is as follows: KAGVTQTPRYLIKTRGQQVTLSCSPISGHRSVSWYQQTPGQGLQFLFEYFSETQRNKGNFPGRFSGRQFSNSRSEMNVSTLELGDSALYLCASRAGAEAFFGQGTRLTVV.